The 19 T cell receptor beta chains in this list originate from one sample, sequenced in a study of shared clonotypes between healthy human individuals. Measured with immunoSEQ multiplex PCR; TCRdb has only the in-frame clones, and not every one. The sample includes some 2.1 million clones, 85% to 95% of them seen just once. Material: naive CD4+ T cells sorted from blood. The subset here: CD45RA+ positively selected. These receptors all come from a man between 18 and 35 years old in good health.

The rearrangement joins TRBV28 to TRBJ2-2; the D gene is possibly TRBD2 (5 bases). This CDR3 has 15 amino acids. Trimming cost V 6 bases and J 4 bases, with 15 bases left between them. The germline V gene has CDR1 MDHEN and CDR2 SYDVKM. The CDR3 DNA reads TGTGCCAGCAGCGGGGAAGCCCGAGGCACCGGGGAGCTGTTTTTT. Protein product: CASSGEARGTGELFF.

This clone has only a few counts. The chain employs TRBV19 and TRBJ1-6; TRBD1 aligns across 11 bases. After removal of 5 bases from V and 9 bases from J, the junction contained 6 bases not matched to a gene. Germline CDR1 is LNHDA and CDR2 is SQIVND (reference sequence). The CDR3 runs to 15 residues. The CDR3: CASSLGQGVRSPLHF. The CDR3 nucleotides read TGTGCCAGTAGTTTGGGACAGGGGGTTCGTTCACCCCTCCACTTT.

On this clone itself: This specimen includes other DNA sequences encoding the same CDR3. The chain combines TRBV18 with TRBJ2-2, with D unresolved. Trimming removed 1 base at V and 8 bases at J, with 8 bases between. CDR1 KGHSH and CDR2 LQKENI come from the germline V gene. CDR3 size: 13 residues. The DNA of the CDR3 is TGTGCCAGCTCACCACAGTCCACTGGGGAGCTGTTTTTT. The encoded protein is CASSPQSTGELFF.

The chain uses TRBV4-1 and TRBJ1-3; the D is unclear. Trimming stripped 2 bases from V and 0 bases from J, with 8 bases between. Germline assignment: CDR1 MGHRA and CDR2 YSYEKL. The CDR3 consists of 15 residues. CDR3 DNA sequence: TGCGCCAGCAGCCAAACGACACTCTCTGGAAACACCATATATTTT. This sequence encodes CASSQTTLSGNTIYF.

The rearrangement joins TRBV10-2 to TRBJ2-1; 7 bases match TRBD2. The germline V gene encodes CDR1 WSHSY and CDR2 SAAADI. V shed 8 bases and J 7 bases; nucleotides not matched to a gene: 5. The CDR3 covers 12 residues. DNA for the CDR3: TGCGCCAGCCCCGGGGGAGGGAATGAGCAGTTCTTC. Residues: CASPGGGNEQFF.

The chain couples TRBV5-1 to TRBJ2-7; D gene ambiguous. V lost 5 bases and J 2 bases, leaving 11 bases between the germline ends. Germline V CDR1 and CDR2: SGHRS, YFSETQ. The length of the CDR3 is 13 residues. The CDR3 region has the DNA TGCGCCAGCAGGGGCAGAGACGCCTACGAGCAGTACTTC. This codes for CASRGRDAYEQYF.

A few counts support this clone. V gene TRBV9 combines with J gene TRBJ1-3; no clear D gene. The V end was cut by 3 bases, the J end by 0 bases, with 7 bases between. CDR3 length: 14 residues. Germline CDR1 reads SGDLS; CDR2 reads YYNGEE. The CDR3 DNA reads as TGTGCCAGCAGCGAAGGCGACTCTGGAAACACCATATATTTT. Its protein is CASSEGDSGNTIYF.

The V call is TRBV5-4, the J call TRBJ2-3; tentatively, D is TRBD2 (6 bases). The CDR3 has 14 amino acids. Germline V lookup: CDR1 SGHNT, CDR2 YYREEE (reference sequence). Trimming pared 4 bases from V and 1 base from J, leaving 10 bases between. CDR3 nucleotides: TGTGCCAGCAGCATCCCTAGCGGCACAGATACGCAGTATTTT. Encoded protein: CASSIPSGTDTQYF.

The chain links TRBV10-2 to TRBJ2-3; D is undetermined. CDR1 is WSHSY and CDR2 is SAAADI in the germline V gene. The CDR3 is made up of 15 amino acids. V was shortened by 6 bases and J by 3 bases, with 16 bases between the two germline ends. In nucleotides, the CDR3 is TGCGCCAGCAGAATTCACAGAGTAGGTACAGATACGCAGTATTTT. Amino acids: CASRIHRVGTDTQYF.

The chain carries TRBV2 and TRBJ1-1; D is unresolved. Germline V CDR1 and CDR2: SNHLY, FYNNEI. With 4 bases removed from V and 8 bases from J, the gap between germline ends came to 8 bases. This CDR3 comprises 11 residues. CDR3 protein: CASSVQTEAFF. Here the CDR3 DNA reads TGTGCCAGCAGTGTCCAGACAGAAGCTTTCTTT.

The chain's CDR3 is CSVDRLARDTQYF. The DNA for the CDR3 is TGCAGCGTTGATCGACTAGCCCGAGATACGCAGTATTTT. V usage is TRBV29-1 and J usage is TRBJ2-3, with 7 nucleotides matching TRBD2. CDR1 and CDR2 (germline): SQVTM, ANQGSEA. Trimming at V came to 3 bases and at J to 5 bases, leaving 5 bases not matched to a gene. The CDR3 totals 13 residues.

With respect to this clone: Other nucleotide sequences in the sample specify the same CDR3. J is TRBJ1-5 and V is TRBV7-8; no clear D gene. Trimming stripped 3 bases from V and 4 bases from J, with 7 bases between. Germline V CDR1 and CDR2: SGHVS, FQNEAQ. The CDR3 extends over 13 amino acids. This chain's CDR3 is CASSLRGNQPQHF. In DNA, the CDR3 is TGTGCCAGCAGCTTGAGAGGGAATCAGCCCCAGCATTTT.

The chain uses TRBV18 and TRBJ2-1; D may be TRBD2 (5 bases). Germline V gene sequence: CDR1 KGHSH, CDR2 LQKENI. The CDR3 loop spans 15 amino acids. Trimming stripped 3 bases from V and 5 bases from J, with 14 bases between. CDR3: CASSPPGGKNNEQFF. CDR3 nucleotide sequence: TGTGCCAGCTCACCGCCTGGAGGCAAAAACAATGAGCAGTTCTTC.

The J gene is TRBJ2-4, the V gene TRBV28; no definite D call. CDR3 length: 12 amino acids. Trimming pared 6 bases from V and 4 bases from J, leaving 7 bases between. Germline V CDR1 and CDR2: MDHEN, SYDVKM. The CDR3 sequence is CASRVSKNIQYF. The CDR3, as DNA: TGTGCCAGCAGAGTCAGTAAAAACATTCAGTACTTC.

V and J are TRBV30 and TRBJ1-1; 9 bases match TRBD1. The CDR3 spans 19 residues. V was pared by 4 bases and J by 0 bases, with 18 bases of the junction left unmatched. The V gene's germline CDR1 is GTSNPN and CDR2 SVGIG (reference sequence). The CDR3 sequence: CAWKTGQGTKTNMNTEAFF. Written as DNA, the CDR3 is TGTGCCTGGAAAACGGGACAGGGAACGAAAACCAATATGAACACTGAAGCTTTCTTT.

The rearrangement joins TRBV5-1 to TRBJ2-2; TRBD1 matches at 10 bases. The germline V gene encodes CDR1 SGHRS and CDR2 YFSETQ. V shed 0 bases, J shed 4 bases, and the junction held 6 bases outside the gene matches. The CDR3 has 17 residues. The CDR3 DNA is TGCGCCAGCAGCTTGGTCATGGGACAGGGGACCACCGGGGAGCTGTTTTTT. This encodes CASSLVMGQGTTGELFF.

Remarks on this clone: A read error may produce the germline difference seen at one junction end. The CDR3, as DNA: TGTGCCAGCAGTGAAGAGTTAGACCGTGAGGTTTTT. Translated, it gives CASSEELDREVF. This chain uses TRBV2 with TRBJ1-4; D not resolved. This CDR3 is 12 amino acids long. CDR1 SNHLY and CDR2 FYNNEI come from the germline V gene.

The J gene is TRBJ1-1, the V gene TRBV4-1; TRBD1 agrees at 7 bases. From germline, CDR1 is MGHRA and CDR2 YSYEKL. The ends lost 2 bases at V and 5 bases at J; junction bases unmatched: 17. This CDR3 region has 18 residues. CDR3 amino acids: CASSQPIIMGTEETEAFF. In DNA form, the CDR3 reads TGCGCCAGCAGCCAACCAATAATCATGGGGACAGAAGAAACTGAAGCTTTCTTT.

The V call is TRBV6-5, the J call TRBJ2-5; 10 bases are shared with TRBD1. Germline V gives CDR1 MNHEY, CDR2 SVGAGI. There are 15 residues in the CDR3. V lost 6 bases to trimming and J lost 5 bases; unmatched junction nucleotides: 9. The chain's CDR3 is CASSMGQGWTETQYF. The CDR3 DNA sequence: TGTGCCAGCAGCATGGGACAGGGGTGGACGGAGACCCAGTACTTC.